These 26 T cell receptor beta chains were all obtained from the same sample, sequenced in a study of vaccination effects on CD4 cells after COVID-19. Isolation of CD4+ T cells took place after 10 days of culture. BNT162b2 vaccine or mRNA-1273 vaccine was given to participants in two doses. The assay was immunoSEQ multiplex PCR, and TCRdb's table has in-frame clones only and misses some. Here the sample spans about 73,000 clones, about 73% being singletons. These receptors have no identified antigens. The material was CD4+ T cells from PBMCs cultured without peptide, obtained after COVID-19 vaccination. The source is a human donor who received a COVID-19 vaccine.

The V call is TRBV6-2 or TRBV6-3, the J call TRBJ1-6; D perhaps matches TRBD1 (5 bases). The length of the CDR3 is 15 residues. V was trimmed by 2 bases and J by 10 bases, leaving 15 bases between them. The V gene's germline CDR1 is MNHEY and CDR2 SVGEGT. The CDR3 sequence: CASSYPKGQGSPLHF. The CDR3 DNA sequence: TGTGCCAGCAGTTACCCGAAAGGCCAGGGATCACCCCTCCACTTT.

CDR3: CASSLASGGQGVNYGYTF. CDR3 nucleotides: TGTGCCAGCAGCTTAGCATCTGGGGGGCAGGGGGTCAACTATGGCTACACCTTC. The V call is TRBV7-2, the J call TRBJ1-2; 7 bases are a match to TRBD1. The CDR3 has 18 residues. Per germline, CDR1 SGHTA and CDR2 FQGNSA. The J segment lost 2 bases and the V segment lost 0 bases, leaving 12 bases of the junction unmatched. Supplemented by reference TRBV7-2 and TRBJ1-2, the full variable domain reads GAGVSQSPSNKVTEKGKDVELRCDPISGHTALYWYRQSLGQGLEFLIYFQGNSAPDKSGLPSDRFSAERTGGSVSTLTIQRTQQEDSAVYLCASSLASGGQGVNYGYTFGSGTRLTVV.

The chain couples TRBV20-1 to TRBJ2-3, with D perhaps TRBD2 (5 bases). In germline, CDR1 is DFQATT, CDR2 SNEGSKA (reference sequence). The CDR3 loop spans 11 amino acids. V lost 4 bases and J 5 bases, leaving 7 bases between the germline ends. The CDR3 spells CSAKAGDTQYF. For the CDR3, the DNA is TGCAGTGCTAAGGCGGGAGATACGCAGTATTTT.

The table lists this clone with a count of one. The J gene is TRBJ2-2, the V gene TRBV7-3; D gene uncertain. Between the trimmed V and J ends, which lost 5 bases and 6 bases, there was a span of 13 bases. CDR1 and CDR2 (germline): SGHTA, FQGTGA. The CDR3 contains 14 residues. The CDR3 loop reads CASSPLDRAGELFF. DNA for the CDR3: TGTGCCAGCAGCCCTCTGGATAGGGCCGGGGAGCTGTTTTTT.

The DNA for the CDR3 is TGTGCCAGCAGCCAAGAACTCTCTGGAAACACCATATATTTT. It codes for CASSQELSGNTIYF. The chain combines TRBV4-2 with TRBJ1-3, with no clear D. Between the trimmed V and J ends, which lost 0 bases and 0 bases, there was a span of 3 bases. CDR1 and CDR2 (germline): LGHNA, YNFKEQ. The length of the CDR3 is 14 residues.

The V gene is TRBV19, the J gene TRBJ2-5; D ambiguous. Trimming shortened V by 1 base and J by 5 bases, and 11 bases separated the two germline ends. CDR1 and CDR2 (germline): LNHDA, SQIVND (reference sequence). The CDR3 extends over 14 amino acids. The CDR3 bases are TGTGCCAGTAGTATAGTCCTAAGCACGGAGACCCAGTACTTC. Its translation is CASSIVLSTETQYF.

This clone showed up just a few times. The chain combines TRBV7-9 with TRBJ1-2; a weak D match, TRBD1 (6 bases). This CDR3 is built from 13 residues. Trimming removed 1 base from V and 5 bases from J, with 8 bases in between. Germline V gene sequence: CDR1 SEHNR, CDR2 FQNEAQ (reference sequence). The DNA for the CDR3 is TGTGCCAGCAGCTTAGTACAGGGATATGGCTACACCTTC. Its protein product is CASSLVQGYGYTF.

This chain uses TRBV7-2 with TRBJ1-2; 8 bases map to TRBD1. CDR1 and CDR2 (germline): SGHTA, FQGNSA. The V and J ends lost 1 base and 8 bases, in that order; junction bases with no gene match: 15. CDR3 length: 17 residues. The CDR3 region is CASSLELQGASLRGYTF. CDR3 in DNA: TGTGCCAGCAGCTTAGAGTTGCAGGGGGCGAGCCTAAGGGGCTACACCTTC.

This rearrangement joins TRBV2 to TRBJ1-6; D unresolved. In germline, CDR1 is SNHLY, CDR2 FYNNEI. The CDR3 extends over 15 amino acids. Trimming shortened V by 5 bases and J by 2 bases, and 10 bases separated the two germline ends. CDR3 coding DNA: TGTGCCAGCAGTTCTGAGGGTACCTATAATTCACCCCTCCACTTT. Translation: CASSSEGTYNSPLHF. Combining the CDR3 with reference TRBV2 and TRBJ1-6 gives the whole variable domain EPEVTQTPSHQVTQMGQEVILRCVPISNHLYFYWYRQILGQKVEFLVSFYNNEISEKSEIFDDQFSVERPDGSNFTLKIRSTKLEDSAMYFCASSSEGTYNSPLHFGNGTRLTVT.

This chain connects TRBV6-2 or TRBV6-3 to TRBJ2-1; D gene unclear. CDR1 is MNHEY and CDR2 is SVGEGT in the germline V gene. CDR3 length: 12 amino acids. V lost 6 bases to trimming and J lost 10 bases, with 13 bases between them. CDR3 DNA sequence: TGTGCCAGCAGCCCGAGTCAATCCGAGCAGTTCTTC. Translating gives CASSPSQSEQFF.

The rearrangement uses TRBV2 and TRBJ2-3, with D possibly matching TRBD2 (5 bases). The V and J ends lost 2 bases and 7 bases respectively, with 10 bases between them. The germline gives CDR1 SNHLY, CDR2 FYNNEI. The CDR3 loop spans 13 amino acids. The DNA for the CDR3 is TGTGCCAGCAGTGAAACGGAGGTACATACGCAGTATTTT. It translates to CASSETEVHTQYF.

The genes are TRBV7-2 and TRBJ2-3, with D possibly TRBD1 on 5 matching bases. CDR3 length equals 14 residues. CDR1 is SGHTA and CDR2 is FQGNSA in the germline V gene. V was clipped by 5 bases and J by 4 bases, with 13 bases between them. The CDR3 nucleotides are TGTGCCAGCAGCGCCCTACAGGATCCAGATACGCAGTATTTT. The encoded protein is CASSALQDPDTQYF.

This chain joins TRBV9 and TRBJ1-1; D not resolved. The CDR3 runs to 14 residues. The ends were cut back, 0 bases at V and 5 bases at J, with 11 bases in the middle. Per the germline V gene, CDR1 is SGDLS and CDR2 is YYNGEE. CDR3 sequence (DNA): TGTGCCAGCAGCGTAGGAACCCTCCGGACTGAAGCTTTCTTT. This sequence encodes CASSVGTLRTEAFF. Supplemented by reference TRBV9 and TRBJ1-1, the full variable domain reads DSGVTQTPKHLITATGQRVTLRCSPRSGDLSVYWYQQSLDQGLQFLIQYYNGEERAKGNILERFSAQQFPDLHSELNLSSLELGDSALYFCASSVGTLRTEAFFGQGTRLTVV.

This chain uses TRBV24-1 with TRBJ2-1; D may be TRBD1 (5 bases). The ends were cut back, 4 bases at V and 14 bases at J, with 14 bases in the middle. Germline CDR1 reads KGHDR; CDR2 reads SFDVKD. CDR3 length: 12 amino acids. In nucleotides, the CDR3 is TGTGCCACCAGTGAGCCCCAGGGTGGTGAGTTCTTC. Its translation: CATSEPQGGEFF.

This clone came up once. The chain links TRBV5-1 to TRBJ2-7; 16 nucleotides line up with TRBD2. Germline V gene lookup returns CDR1 SGHRS and CDR2 YFSETQ. Trimming at V came to 4 bases and at J to 3 bases, leaving 4 bases not matched to a gene. The CDR3 consists of 16 residues. In DNA, the CDR3 is TGCGCCAGCAGCCCCGGGACTAGCGGGGGGGTCTACGAGCAGTACGTC. It translates to CASSPGTSGGVYEQYV.

In its sample, this clone was seen a few times. The CDR3 here is CASSFPWGGGGSSYEQYV. The CDR3 DNA reads as TGTGCCAGCAGCTTCCCCTGGGGGGGCGGGGGGTCCTCCTACGAGCAGTACGTC. The chain employs TRBV11-2 and TRBJ2-7, with TRBD2 matching over 8 bases. V lost 3 bases to trimming and J lost 0 bases; unmatched junction nucleotides: 13. The CDR3 contains 18 residues. From germline, CDR1 is SGHAT and CDR2 FQNNGV.

The V call is TRBV12-5, the J call TRBJ1-2, with TRBD1 matching over 7 bases. The CDR3 covers 13 residues. In germline, CDR1 is LGHNT, CDR2 FRNRAP. The junction had 8 bases not matched to a gene; V was cut back by 5 bases and J by 8 bases. The CDR3 DNA follows: TGTGCTAGTGGTACTGACAGGGTTCACGGCTACACCTTC. Residues: CASGTDRVHGYTF.

V is TRBV28 and J is TRBJ1-1; D not certain. This CDR3 region has 12 residues. V was shortened by 5 bases and J by 1 base, with 5 bases between the two germline ends. Germline CDR1 reads MDHEN; CDR2 reads SYDVKM. CDR3 in amino acids: CASSRRNTEAFF. For the CDR3, the DNA is TGTGCCAGCAGTCGAAGGAACACTGAAGCTTTCTTT.

This rearrangement joins TRBV11-3 to TRBJ2-7, with 13 bases that match TRBD2. Germline CDR1 reads SGHNT; CDR2 reads YENEEA. The CDR3 loop spans 19 amino acids. J was trimmed by 1 base and V by 5 bases; bases with no gene match: 14. CDR3 amino acids: CASSTRGGLAGNVSYEQYV. CDR3 bases: TGTGCCAGCAGCACAAGGGGGGGACTAGCGGGGAACGTTTCCTACGAGCAGTACGTC.

V usage is TRBV27 and J usage is TRBJ1-1; D gene unclear. V gave up 5 bases and J gave up 5 bases, with 15 bases separating them. The germline V gene has CDR1 MNHEY and CDR2 SMNVEV (reference sequence). The length of the CDR3 is 14 residues. CDR3 sequence: CASSINSGGTEAFF. In DNA, the CDR3 is TGTGCCAGCAGTATCAACTCAGGAGGGACTGAAGCTTTCTTT.

Only one count was recorded for this clone. This rearrangement joins TRBV24-1 to TRBJ2-2; perhaps TRBD2 as D (5 bases). Per germline, CDR1 KGHDR and CDR2 SFDVKD. This CDR3 is built from 15 residues. The V end was cut by 5 bases, the J end by 2 bases, with 11 bases between. CDR3 bases: TGTGCCACCAGTGCCGGACGGACTAACACCGGGGAGCTGTTTTTT. It translates to CATSAGRTNTGELFF.

This chain uses TRBV30 with TRBJ1-1; maybe TRBD1 (6 bases). This CDR3 spans 13 amino acids. The germline gives CDR1 GTSNPN, CDR2 SVGIG (reference sequence). Trimming took off 4 bases at V and 5 bases at J, with 14 bases between the two ends. CDR3 DNA sequence: TGTGCCTGGATGGGCAGGGGCTGGACTGAAGCTTTCTTT. Translation: CAWMGRGWTEAFF.

The rearrangement joins TRBV11-2 to TRBJ1-3; the match to TRBD1 covers 11 bases. The CDR3 runs 18 residues. In germline, CDR1 is SGHAT, CDR2 FQNNGV. Trimming at V came to 4 bases and at J to 3 bases, leaving 11 bases not matched to a gene. As DNA, the CDR3 is TGTGCCAGCAGCTCCCCCCGGGGACAGGGGGTTGTTGGAAACACCATATATTTT. Its protein is CASSSPRGQGVVGNTIYF.

This clone has at least ten counts. The genes are TRBV9 and TRBJ1-6, with 8 nucleotides matching TRBD1. CDR3 length: 16 residues. Germline loops: CDR1 SGDLS, CDR2 YYNGEE. V lost 4 bases to trimming and J lost 7 bases; unmatched junction nucleotides: 10. Here the CDR3 reads CASSLKGGQGNSPLHF. The DNA of the CDR3 is TGTGCCAGCAGCCTAAAGGGAGGACAGGGAAATTCACCCCTCCACTTT.

The gene calls are TRBV10-3 and TRBJ1-1; D gene uncertain. This CDR3 contains 11 residues. Trimming stripped 8 bases from V and 6 bases from J, with 10 bases between. The germline gives CDR1 ENHRY, CDR2 SYGVKD. The CDR3 here is CAIGRGSEAFF. Here the CDR3 DNA reads TGTGCCATCGGGAGAGGGTCTGAAGCTTTCTTT.

This clone was seen more than once but under ten times. This chain uses TRBV6-2 or TRBV6-3 with TRBJ1-1, with D possibly TRBD1 on 5 matching bases. Between the trimmed V and J ends, which lost 1 base and 5 bases, there was a span of 17 bases. Germline V gene data show CDR1 as MNHEY and CDR2 as SVGEGT. CDR3 length: 16 amino acids. DNA for the CDR3: TGTGCCAGCAGTTACTATCTAGGGGAGAGGGTGACTGAAGCTTTCTTT. The encoded protein is CASSYYLGERVTEAFF.